These 15 T cell receptor beta chains originate from one sample sequenced in a study of blood T cell repertoires in COVID-19. Sequencing was performed with immunoSEQ multiplex PCR; in TCRdb, only in-frame clones are kept and a portion is missing. This table holds approximately 170,000 clones, roughly 80% found once. Sequenced material: peripheral blood. These receptors were taken from a woman of 80 years or more with acute or convalescent COVID-19.

In DNA, the CDR3 is TGCGCCAGCAGCATATCCTCGGACAGCAGGGGCTACACCTTC. Protein: CASSISSDSRGYTF. V usage is TRBV5-1 and J usage is TRBJ1-2; D is perhaps TRBD1 (6 bases). This CDR3 is built from 14 residues. The V end was cut by 4 bases, the J end by 8 bases, with 18 bases between. The germline V gene encodes CDR1 SGHRS and CDR2 YFSETQ.

The chain combines TRBV7-9 with TRBJ1-2, with no clear D. CDR3 length: 17 amino acids. Germline values: CDR1 SEHNR, CDR2 FQNEAQ (reference sequence). Trimming took off 2 bases at V and 0 bases at J, with 16 bases between the two ends. CDR3 nucleotides: TGTGCCAGCAGCTTACTAGTCCACCGAAAGGCTAACTATGGCTACACCTTC. This sequence encodes CASSLLVHRKANYGYTF.

The rearrangement joins TRBV4-3 to TRBJ1-5; the D gene is possibly TRBD1 (6 bases). Between the trimmed V and J ends, which lost 8 bases and 2 bases, there was a span of 10 bases. This CDR3 contains 13 residues. Looked up from germline, CDR1 is LGHNA and CDR2 is YSLEER. The CDR3: CASGPGGNQPQHF. CDR3 bases: TGCGCCAGCGGGCCAGGGGGCAATCAGCCCCAGCATTTT.

Concerning this clone itself: The same CDR3 arises from other DNA sequences in this sample as well. This chain uses TRBV7-3 with TRBJ2-2; the match to TRBD2 covers 12 bases. This CDR3 region has 21 residues. V lost 2 bases and J lost 4; bases outside the gene matches: 17. The germline CDR1 and CDR2 sequences are SGHTA and FQGTGA. The CDR3 coding sequence is TGTGCCAGCAGCTTATTAAGTCTAGCGGGGGGGCCACCCCGGGGCACCGGGGAGCTGTTTTTT. It specifies CASSLLSLAGGPPRGTGELFF.

This clone was seen a handful of times. V and J are TRBV19 and TRBJ2-1, with 11 bases fitting TRBD2. V dropped 5 bases and J dropped 8; count of bases not matched to a gene: 11. Germline loops: CDR1 LNHDA, CDR2 SQIVND (reference sequence). The CDR3 sequence is 16 residues long. CDR3 region: CASSAQGTSGRHEQFF. CDR3 bases: TGTGCCAGTAGTGCGCAAGGGACTAGCGGACGGCATGAGCAGTTCTTC.

The V call is TRBV29-1, the J call TRBJ2-7, with D possibly TRBD1 on 5 matching bases. Trimming removed 6 bases at V and 0 bases at J, with 12 bases between. The CDR3 totals 13 residues. The germline V gene has CDR1 SQVTM and CDR2 ANQGSEA. CDR3 nucleotide sequence: TGCAGCGTCCTGACAGACAACTCCTACGAGCAGTACTTC. This translates into CSVLTDNSYEQYF.

The chain carries TRBV19 and TRBJ2-3, with 8 bases lining up with TRBD2. V was pared by 4 bases and J by 0 bases, with 3 bases of the junction left unmatched. Per the germline V gene, CDR1 is LNHDA and CDR2 is SQIVND (reference sequence). The CDR3 consists of 15 residues. CDR3 residues: CASSTSGRSTDTQYF. In DNA form, the CDR3 reads TGTGCCAGTAGTACTAGCGGGCGAAGCACAGATACGCAGTATTTT.

The chain has TRBV7-2 and TRBJ2-3, with TRBD2 matching over 16 bases. With 5 bases clipped from V and 3 bases from J, the junction kept 8 bases outside the gene matches. Germline-derived CDR1 and CDR2 are SGHTA and FQGNSA. The CDR3 extends over 18 amino acids. The CDR3 protein is CASSLGLAGGSGTDTQYF. The CDR3 nucleotides are TGTGCCAGCAGCCTGGGACTAGCGGGAGGGTCAGGAACAGATACGCAGTATTTT.

This clone is a singleton in its sample. The rearrangement links TRBV28 to TRBJ1-2; 8 nucleotides match TRBD1. The CDR3 has 15 amino acids. Germline CDR1 reads MDHEN; CDR2 reads SYDVKM. J gave up 4 bases and V 3 bases, and 7 bases lay outside the gene matches. CDR3 nucleotide sequence: TGTGCCAGCAGTTTCTGGACAGGGAGTCTCTATGGCTACACCTTC. Translated: CASSFWTGSLYGYTF.

Points on this clone: This specimen includes other DNA sequences encoding the same CDR3. The chain combines TRBV28 with TRBJ2-3, with TRBD2 as a possible D gene (6 bases). The CDR3 consists of 15 residues. Germline CDR1 MDHEN, CDR2 SYDVKM. Trimming cost V 2 bases and J 1 base, with 10 bases left between them. Written as DNA, the CDR3 is TGTGCCAGCAGTTTAGGAGGGACTCGCACAGATACGCAGTATTTT. This translates into CASSLGGTRTDTQYF.

V and J are TRBV2 and TRBJ2-7; D unclear. This CDR3 has 12 residues. Trimming took 7 bases from V and 4 from J, leaving 11 bases between them. Looked up from germline, CDR1 is SNHLY and CDR2 is FYNNEI. DNA of the CDR3: TGTGCCAGCACCCAGGTGGGTTACGAGCAGTACTTC. Its protein product is CASTQVGYEQYF. Using reference TRBV2 and TRBJ2-7 for the parts outside the CDR3, the full variable domain is EPEVTQTPSHQVTQMGQEVILRCVPISNHLYFYWYRQILGQKVEFLVSFYNNEISEKSEIFDDQFSVERPDGSNFTLKIRSTKLEDSAMYFCASTQVGYEQYFGPGTRLTVT.

The chain joins TRBV5-4 to TRBJ1-2; D is ambiguous. V lost 0 bases and J 5 bases, leaving 11 bases between the germline ends. Per the germline V gene, CDR1 is SGHNT and CDR2 is YYREEE (reference sequence). The length of the CDR3 is 14 residues. As DNA, the CDR3 is TGTGCCAGCAGCTTGGAACCATTCCGGTATGGCTACACCTTC. Its translation is CASSLEPFRYGYTF. The full variable domain, completed using reference TRBV5-4 and TRBJ1-2, is ETGVTQSPTHLIKTRGQQVTLRCSSQSGHNTVSWYQQALGQGPQFIFQYYREEENGRGNFPPRFSGLQFPNYSSELNVNALELDDSALYLCASSLEPFRYGYTFGSGTRLTVV.

The V call is TRBV18, the J call TRBJ2-2; 12 positions match TRBD2. Germline V gene data show CDR1 as KGHSH and CDR2 as LQKENI. V lost 4 bases, J lost 7 bases, and 4 bases stayed unmatched. The CDR3 consists of 15 residues. CDR3 sequence: CASSLGLAGIGELFF. For the CDR3, the DNA is TGTGCCAGCTCACTCGGACTAGCGGGAATCGGGGAGCTGTTTTTT.

The chain carries TRBV2 and TRBJ1-1, with a possible D match to TRBD1 (6 bases). CDR1 and CDR2 from the germline V gene are SNHLY and FYNNEI. The CDR3 runs to 14 residues. With 5 bases removed from V and 4 bases from J, the gap between germline ends came to 14 bases. CDR3 in amino acids: CASSYTGLSTEAFF. The CDR3 nucleotides are TGTGCCAGCAGTTATACAGGGTTGAGCACTGAAGCTTTCTTT.

CDR3 sequence: CASSYYGSFENTEAFF. The CDR3 DNA reads as TGTGCCAGCAGTTACTATGGCAGTTTCGAGAACACTGAAGCTTTCTTT. The chain combines TRBV6-5 with TRBJ1-1; D unclear. Trimming pared 1 base from V and 1 base from J, leaving 13 bases between. The CDR3 extends over 16 amino acids. From germline, CDR1 is MNHEY and CDR2 SVGAGI.